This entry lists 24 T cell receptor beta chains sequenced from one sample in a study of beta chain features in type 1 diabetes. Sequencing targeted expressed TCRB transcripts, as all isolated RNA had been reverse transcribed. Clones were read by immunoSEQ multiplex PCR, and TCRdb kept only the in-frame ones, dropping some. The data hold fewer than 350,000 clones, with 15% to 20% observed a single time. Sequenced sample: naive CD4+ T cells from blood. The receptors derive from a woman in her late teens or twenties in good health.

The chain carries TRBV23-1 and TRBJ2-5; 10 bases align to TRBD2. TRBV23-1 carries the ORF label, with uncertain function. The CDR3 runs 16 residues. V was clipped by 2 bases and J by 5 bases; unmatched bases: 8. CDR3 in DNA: TGCGCCAGCAGTCAACGCGCTAGCGGGAGCCGGGAGACCCAGTACTTC. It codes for CASSQRASGSRETQYF.

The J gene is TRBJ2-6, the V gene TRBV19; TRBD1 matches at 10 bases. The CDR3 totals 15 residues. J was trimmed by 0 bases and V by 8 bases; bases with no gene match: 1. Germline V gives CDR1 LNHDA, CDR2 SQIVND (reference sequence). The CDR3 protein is CASGDRGSGANVLTF. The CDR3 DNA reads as TGTGCCAGTGGGGACAGGGGCTCTGGGGCCAACGTCCTGACTTTC. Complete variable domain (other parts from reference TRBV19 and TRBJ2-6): DGGITQSPKYLFRKEGQNVTLSCEQNLNHDAMYWYRQDPGQGLRLIYYSQIVNDFQKGDIAEGYSVSREKKESFPLTVTSAQKNPTAFYLCASGDRGSGANVLTFGAGSRLTVL.

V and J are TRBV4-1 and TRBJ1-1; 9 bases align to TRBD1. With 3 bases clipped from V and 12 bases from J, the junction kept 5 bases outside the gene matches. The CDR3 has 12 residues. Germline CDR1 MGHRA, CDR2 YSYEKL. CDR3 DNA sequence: TGCGCCAGCAGCCAGCGGGACAGGGTGACTTTCTTT. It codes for CASSQRDRVTFF.

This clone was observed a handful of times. The CDR3 protein is CASRQGSYEQYF. CDR3 in DNA: TGTGCCAGTCGACAGGGTAGCTACGAGCAGTACTTC. The V and J genes are TRBV6-1 and TRBJ2-7; 7 positions agree with TRBD1. The CDR3 sequence is 12 residues long. Germline CDR1 and CDR2: MNHNS and SASEGT. V lost 9 bases and J lost 3; bases outside the gene matches: 5.

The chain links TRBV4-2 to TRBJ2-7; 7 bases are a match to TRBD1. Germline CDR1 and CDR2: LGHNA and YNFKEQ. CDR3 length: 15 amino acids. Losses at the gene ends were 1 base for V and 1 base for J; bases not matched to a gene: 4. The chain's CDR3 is CASSQGQGLSYEQYF. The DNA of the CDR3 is TGTGCCAGCAGCCAAGGACAGGGTTTGTCCTACGAGCAGTACTTC.

For the CDR3, the DNA is TGTGCCAGCAGCTTGTTTGCGGAGAGCTACAATGAGCAGTTCTTC. This codes for CASSLFAESYNEQFF. The V call is TRBV7-9, the J call TRBJ2-1; D ambiguous. Germline V gives CDR1 SEHNR, CDR2 FQNEAQ (reference sequence). V shed 3 bases and J shed 3 bases, with 12 bases lying between them. The length of the CDR3 is 15 residues.

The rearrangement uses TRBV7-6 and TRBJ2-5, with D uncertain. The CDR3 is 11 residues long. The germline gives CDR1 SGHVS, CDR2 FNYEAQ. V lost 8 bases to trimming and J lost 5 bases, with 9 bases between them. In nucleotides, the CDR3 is TGTGCCAGCGAGATAGAGGAGACCCAGTACTTC. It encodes CASEIEETQYF.

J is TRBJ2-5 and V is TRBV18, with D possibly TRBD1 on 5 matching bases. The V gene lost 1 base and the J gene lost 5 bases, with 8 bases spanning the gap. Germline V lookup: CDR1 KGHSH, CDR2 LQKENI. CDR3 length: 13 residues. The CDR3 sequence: CASSPRGDETQYF. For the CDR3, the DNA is TGTGCCAGCTCACCACGGGGCGACGAGACCCAGTACTTC.

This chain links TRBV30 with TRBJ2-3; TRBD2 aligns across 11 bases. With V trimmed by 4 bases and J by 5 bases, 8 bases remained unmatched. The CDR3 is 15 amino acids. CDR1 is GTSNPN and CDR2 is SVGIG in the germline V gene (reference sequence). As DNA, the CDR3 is TGTGCCTGGAACCCTAGCGGGAGGAGGAAAGATACGCAGTATTTT. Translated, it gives CAWNPSGRRKDTQYF.

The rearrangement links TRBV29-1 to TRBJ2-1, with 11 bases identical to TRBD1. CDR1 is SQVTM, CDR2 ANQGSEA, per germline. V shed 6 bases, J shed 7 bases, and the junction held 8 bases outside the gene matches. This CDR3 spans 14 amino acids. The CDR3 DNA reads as TGCAGCGTGCCGGGACAGGGGGTTATAAATGAGCAGTTCTTC. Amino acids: CSVPGQGVINEQFF.

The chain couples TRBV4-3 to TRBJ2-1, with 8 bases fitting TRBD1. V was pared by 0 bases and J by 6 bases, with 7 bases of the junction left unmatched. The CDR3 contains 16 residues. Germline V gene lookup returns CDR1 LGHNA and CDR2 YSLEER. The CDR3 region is CASSQDGRGLGNEQFF. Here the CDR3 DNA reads TGCGCCAGCAGCCAAGATGGCAGGGGGCTAGGCAATGAGCAGTTCTTC.

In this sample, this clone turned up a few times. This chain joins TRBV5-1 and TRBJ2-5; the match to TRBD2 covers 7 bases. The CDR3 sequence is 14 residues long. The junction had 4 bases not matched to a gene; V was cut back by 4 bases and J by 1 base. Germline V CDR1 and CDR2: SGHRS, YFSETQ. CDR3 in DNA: TGCGCCAGCAGCCCTACTAGCGTCCAAGAGACCCAGTACTTC. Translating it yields CASSPTSVQETQYF.

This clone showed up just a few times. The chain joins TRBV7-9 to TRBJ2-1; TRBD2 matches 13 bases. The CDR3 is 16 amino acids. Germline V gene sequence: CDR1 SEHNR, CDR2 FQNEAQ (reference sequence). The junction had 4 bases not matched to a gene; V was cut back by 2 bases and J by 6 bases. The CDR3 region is CASSLIGLAGVNEQFF. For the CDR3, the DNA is TGTGCCAGCAGCTTAATAGGACTAGCGGGAGTCAATGAGCAGTTCTTC.

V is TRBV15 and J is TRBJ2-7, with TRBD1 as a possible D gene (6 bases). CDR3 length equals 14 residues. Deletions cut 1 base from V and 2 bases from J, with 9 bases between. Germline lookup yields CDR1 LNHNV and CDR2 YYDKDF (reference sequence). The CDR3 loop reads CATSRGTEPYEQYF. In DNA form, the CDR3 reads TGTGCCACCAGCAGAGGGACAGAGCCCTACGAGCAGTACTTC.

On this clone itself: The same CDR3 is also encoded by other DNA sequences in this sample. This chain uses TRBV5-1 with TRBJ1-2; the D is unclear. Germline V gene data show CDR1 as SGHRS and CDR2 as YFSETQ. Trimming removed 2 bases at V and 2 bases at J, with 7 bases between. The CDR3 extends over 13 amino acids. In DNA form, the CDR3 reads TGCGCCAGCAGCTTTGCGGAAAACTATGGCTACACCTTC. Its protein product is CASSFAENYGYTF. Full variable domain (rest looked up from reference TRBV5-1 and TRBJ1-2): KAGVTQTPRYLIKTRGQQVTLSCSPISGHRSVSWYQQTPGQGLQFLFEYFSETQRNKGNFPGRFSGRQFSNSRSEMNVSTLELGDSALYLCASSFAENYGYTFGSGTRLTVV.

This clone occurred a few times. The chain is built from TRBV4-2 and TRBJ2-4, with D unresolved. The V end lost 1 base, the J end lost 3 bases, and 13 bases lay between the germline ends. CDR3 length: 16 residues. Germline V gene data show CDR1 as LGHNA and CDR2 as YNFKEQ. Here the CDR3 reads CASSQVDHSLKNIQYF. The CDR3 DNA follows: TGTGCCAGCAGCCAAGTAGATCACAGCCTCAAAAACATTCAGTACTTC.

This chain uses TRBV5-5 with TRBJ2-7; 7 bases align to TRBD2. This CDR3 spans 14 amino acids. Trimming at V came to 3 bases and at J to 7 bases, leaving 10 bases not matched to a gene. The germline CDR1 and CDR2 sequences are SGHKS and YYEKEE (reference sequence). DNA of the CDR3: TGTGCCAGCAGCTCGCTAGCGGCTTTGTGGGAGCAGTACTTC. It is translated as CASSSLAALWEQYF.

Written as DNA, the CDR3 is TGTGCCAGCAGCGACCGGGGGTACTCTGGAAACACCATATATTTT. Amino acids: CASSDRGYSGNTIYF. This chain links TRBV7-9 with TRBJ1-3; possible D gene TRBD1, 5 bases. Trimming pared 5 bases from V and 0 bases from J, leaving 11 bases between. The CDR3 runs to 15 residues. Germline-derived CDR1 and CDR2 are SEHNR and FQNEAQ (reference sequence).

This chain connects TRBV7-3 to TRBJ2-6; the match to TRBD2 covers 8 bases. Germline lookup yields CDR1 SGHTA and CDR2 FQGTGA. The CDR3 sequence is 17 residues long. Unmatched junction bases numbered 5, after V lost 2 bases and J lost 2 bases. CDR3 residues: CASSLWPSGPGANVLTF. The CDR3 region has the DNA TGTGCCAGCAGCTTATGGCCTAGCGGGCCTGGGGCCAACGTCCTGACTTTC.

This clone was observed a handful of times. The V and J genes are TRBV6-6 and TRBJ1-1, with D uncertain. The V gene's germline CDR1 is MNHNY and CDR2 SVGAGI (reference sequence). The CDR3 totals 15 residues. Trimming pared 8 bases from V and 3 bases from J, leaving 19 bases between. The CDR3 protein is CASGPQAPTHTEAFF. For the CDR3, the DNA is TGTGCCAGCGGGCCCCAAGCCCCAACTCACACTGAAGCTTTCTTT.

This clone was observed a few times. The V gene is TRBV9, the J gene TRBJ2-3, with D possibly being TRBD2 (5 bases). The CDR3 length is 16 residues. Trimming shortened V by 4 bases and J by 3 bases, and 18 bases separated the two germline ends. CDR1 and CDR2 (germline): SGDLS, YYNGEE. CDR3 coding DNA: TGTGCCAGCAGCTCCAGATCGGGGTCAAGAACAGATACGCAGTATTTT. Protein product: CASSSRSGSRTDTQYF.

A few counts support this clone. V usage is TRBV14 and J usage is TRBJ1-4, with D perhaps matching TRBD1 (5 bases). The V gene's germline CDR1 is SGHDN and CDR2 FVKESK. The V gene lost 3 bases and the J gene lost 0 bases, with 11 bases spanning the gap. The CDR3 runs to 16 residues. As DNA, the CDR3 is TGTGCCAGCAGCCAGGGTTCAGGGCCAACTAATGAAAAACTGTTTTTT. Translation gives CASSQGSGPTNEKLFF.

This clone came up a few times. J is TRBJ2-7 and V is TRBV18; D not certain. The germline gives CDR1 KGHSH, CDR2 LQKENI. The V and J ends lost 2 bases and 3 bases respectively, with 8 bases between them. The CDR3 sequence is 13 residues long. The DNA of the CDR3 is TGTGCCAGCTCACCAGGGCCCTACTACGAGCAGTACTTC. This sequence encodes CASSPGPYYEQYF.

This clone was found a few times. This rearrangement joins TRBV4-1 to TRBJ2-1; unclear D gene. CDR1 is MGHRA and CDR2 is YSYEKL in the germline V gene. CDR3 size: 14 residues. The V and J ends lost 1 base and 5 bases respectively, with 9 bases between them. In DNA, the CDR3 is TGCGCCAGCAGCCAAGTGGGCCAAAACAATGAGCAGTTCTTC. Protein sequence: CASSQVGQNNEQFF.